This record covers a single T cell receptor (beta chain). These data originate in a study of blood T cell repertoires in COVID-19. This CDR3 has 12 amino acids. V was cut by 5 bases and J by 13 bases, with 12 bases left in between. Germline V gene data show CDR1 as SEHNR and CDR2 as FQNEAQ (reference sequence). Assay used: immunoSEQ multiplex PCR; TCRdb lists only in-frame clones, some missing. The profile covers roughly 60,000 clones, with roughly 90% appearing a single time and more than 3% taken by the ten largest. This clonotype was sampled from a human donor in a cohort sampled during active COVID-19. V gene TRBV7-9 combines with J gene TRBJ1-6; D is ambiguous. The sequenced sample was peripheral blood. The CDR3 sequence is CASSIPPYPLHF. CDR3 in DNA: TGTGCCAGCAGCATTCCCCCCTATCCCCTCCACTTT.